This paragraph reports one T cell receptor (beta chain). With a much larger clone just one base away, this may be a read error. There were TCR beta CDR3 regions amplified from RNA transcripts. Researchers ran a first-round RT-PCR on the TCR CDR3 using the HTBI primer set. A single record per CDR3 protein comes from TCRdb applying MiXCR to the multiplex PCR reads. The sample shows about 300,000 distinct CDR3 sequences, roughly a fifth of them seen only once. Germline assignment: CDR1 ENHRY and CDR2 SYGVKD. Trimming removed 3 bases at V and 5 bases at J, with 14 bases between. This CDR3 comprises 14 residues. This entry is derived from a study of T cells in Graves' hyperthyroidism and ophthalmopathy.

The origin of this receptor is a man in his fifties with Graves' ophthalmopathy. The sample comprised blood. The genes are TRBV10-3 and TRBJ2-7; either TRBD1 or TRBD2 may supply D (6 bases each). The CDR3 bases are TGTGCCATCAGTGAACAGAGGGGGGTGCACGAGCAGTACTTC. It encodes CAISEQRGVHEQYF.